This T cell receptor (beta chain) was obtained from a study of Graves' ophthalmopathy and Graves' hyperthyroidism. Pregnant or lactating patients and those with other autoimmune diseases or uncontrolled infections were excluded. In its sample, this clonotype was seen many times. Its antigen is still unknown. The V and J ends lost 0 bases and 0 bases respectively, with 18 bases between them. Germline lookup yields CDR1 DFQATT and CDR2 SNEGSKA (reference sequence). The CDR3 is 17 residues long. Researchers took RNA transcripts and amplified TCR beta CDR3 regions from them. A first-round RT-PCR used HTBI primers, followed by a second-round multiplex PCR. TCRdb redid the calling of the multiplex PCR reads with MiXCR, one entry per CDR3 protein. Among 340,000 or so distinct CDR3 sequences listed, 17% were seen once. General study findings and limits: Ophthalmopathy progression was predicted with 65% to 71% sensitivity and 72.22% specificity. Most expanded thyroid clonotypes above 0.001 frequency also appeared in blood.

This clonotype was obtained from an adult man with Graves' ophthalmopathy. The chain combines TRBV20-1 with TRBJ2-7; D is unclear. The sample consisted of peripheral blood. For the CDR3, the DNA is TGCAGTGCTAGAGATCTCAAGGGCCGAAAGGGCTCCTACGAGCAGTACTTC. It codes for CSARDLKGRKGSYEQYF.